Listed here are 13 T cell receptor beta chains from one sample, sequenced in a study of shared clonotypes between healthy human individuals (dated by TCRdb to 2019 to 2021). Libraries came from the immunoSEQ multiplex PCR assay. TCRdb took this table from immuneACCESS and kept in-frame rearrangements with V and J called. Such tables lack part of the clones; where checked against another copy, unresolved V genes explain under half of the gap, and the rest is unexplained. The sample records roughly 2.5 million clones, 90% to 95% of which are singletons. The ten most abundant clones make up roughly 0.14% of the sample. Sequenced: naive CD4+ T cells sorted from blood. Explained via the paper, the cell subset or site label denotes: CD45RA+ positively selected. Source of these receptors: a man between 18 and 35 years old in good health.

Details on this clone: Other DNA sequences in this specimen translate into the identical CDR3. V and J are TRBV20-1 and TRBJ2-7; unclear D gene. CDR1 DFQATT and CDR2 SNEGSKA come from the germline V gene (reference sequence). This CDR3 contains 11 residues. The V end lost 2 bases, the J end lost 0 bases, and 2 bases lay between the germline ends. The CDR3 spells CSARRSYEQYF. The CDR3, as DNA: TGCAGTGCTAGACGCTCCTACGAGCAGTACTTC.

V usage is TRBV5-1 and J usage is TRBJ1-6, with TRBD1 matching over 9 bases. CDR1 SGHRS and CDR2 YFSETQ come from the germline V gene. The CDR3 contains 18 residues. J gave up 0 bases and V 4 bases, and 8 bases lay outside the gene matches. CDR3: CASSAGTGLSSYNSPLHF. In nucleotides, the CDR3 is TGCGCCAGCAGCGCCGGGACAGGGCTCAGCTCCTATAATTCACCCCTCCACTTT.

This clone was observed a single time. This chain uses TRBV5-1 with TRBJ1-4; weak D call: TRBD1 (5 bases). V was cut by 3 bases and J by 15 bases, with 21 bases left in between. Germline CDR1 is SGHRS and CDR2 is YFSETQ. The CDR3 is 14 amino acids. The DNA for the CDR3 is TGCGCCAGCAGCTGGGACTCGGAGGGCAGTAAGGTGTTTTTT. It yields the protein CASSWDSEGSKVFF.

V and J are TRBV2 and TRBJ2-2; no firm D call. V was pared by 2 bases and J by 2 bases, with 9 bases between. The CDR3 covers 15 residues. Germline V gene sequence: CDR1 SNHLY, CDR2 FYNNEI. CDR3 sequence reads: CASSESGFNTGELFF. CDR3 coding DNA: TGTGCCAGCAGTGAATCCGGGTTTAACACCGGGGAGCTGTTTTTT.

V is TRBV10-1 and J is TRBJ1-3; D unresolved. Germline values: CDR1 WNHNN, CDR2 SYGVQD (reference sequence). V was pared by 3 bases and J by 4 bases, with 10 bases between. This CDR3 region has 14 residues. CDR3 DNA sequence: TGCGCCAGCAGTGACGGGAGCTCGGGAAACACCATATATTTT. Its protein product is CASSDGSSGNTIYF.

CDR3 sequence: CASSFEWLGQFF. The CDR3, as DNA: TGTGCCAGCAGCTTTGAGTGGCTTGGACAGTTCTTC. The gene calls are TRBV7-7 and TRBJ2-1; D is undetermined. CDR1 is SSHAT and CDR2 is FNYEAQ in the germline V gene (reference sequence). V shed 3 bases and J shed 13 bases, with 13 bases lying between them. The CDR3 runs 12 residues.

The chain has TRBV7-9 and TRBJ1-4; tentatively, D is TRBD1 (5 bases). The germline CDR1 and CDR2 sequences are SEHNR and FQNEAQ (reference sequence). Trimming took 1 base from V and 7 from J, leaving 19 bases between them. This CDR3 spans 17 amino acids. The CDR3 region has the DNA TGTGCCAGCAGCTTAGGGGGACCGCGGGGGAGAAGTGAAAAACTGTTTTTT. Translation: CASSLGGPRGRSEKLFF.

CDR3 in amino acids: CASSLRQPPGNTIYF. In DNA, the CDR3 is TGTGCCAGCAGCTTACGGCAGCCCCCTGGAAACACCATATATTTT. This sequence joins TRBV7-2 and TRBJ1-3, with D hard to call. Trimming left V 2 bases short and J 2 bases short, with 10 bases between. Germline CDR1 reads SGHTA; CDR2 reads FQGNSA. The CDR3 covers 15 residues. Filled out from reference TRBV7-2 and TRBJ1-3, the complete variable domain reads GAGVSQSPSNKVTEKGKDVELRCDPISGHTALYWYRQSLGQGLEFLIYFQGNSAPDKSGLPSDRFSAERTGGSVSTLTIQRTQQEDSAVYLCASSLRQPPGNTIYFGEGSWLTVV.

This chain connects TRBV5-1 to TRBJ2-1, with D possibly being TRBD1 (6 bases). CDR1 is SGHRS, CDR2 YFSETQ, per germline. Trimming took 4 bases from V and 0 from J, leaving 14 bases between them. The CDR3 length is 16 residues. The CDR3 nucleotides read TGCGCCAGCAGCGCCCAGGGGCTTAGCTCCTACAATGAGCAGTTCTTC. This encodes CASSAQGLSSYNEQFF. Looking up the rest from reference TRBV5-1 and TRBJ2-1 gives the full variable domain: KAGVTQTPRYLIKTRGQQVTLSCSPISGHRSVSWYQQTPGQGLQFLFEYFSETQRNKGNFPGRFSGRQFSNSRSEMNVSTLELGDSALYLCASSAQGLSSYNEQFFGPGTRLTVL.

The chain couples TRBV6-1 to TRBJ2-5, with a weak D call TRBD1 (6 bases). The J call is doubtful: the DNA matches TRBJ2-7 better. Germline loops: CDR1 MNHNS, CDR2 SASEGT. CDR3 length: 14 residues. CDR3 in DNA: TGTGCCAGCAGTGAAGCTGGACAGTCATACGAGCAGTACTTC. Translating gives CASSEAGQSYEQYF.

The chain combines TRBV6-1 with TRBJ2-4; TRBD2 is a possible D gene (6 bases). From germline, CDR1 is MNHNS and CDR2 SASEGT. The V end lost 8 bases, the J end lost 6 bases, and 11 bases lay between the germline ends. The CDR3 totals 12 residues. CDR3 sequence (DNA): TGTGCCAGCGACCCCGGGGGAAACATTCAGTACTTC. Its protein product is CASDPGGNIQYF.

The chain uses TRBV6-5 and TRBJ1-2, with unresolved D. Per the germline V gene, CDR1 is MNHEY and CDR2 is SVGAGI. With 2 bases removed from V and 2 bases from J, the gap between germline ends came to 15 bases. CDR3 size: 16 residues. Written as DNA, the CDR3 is TGTGCCAGCAGTTACCGCCCGGGAAGGGAAAACTATGGCTACACCTTC. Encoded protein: CASSYRPGRENYGYTF.

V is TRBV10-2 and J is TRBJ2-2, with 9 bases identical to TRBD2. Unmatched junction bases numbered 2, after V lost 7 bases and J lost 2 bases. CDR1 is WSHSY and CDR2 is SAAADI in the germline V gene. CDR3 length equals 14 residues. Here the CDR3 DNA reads TGCGCCAGCACGGGACTAGCAAACACCGGGGAGCTGTTTTTT. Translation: CASTGLANTGELFF.